Listed below are T cell receptor beta chains from one sample, sequenced in a study of CD8+ T cells in alopecia areata. The data were produced by immunoSEQ multiplex PCR, yet TCRdb's version contains in-frame clones alone and is incomplete. The data show roughly 110,000 clones, with roughly 55% seen just once and approximately 12% held by the top ten. The source material was CD8+ T cells sorted from blood, sampled at week 24, from a patient treated with tofacitinib. The source is a human donor with alopecia areata. CDR3s include the opening cysteine and the closing phenylalanine or tryptophan.

j_gene | v_gene | CDR3aa
TRBJ2-1 | TRBV7-9 | CASSSSQGLSNEQFF
TRBJ2-7 | TRBV4-3 | CASSQDGLQREEQYF
TRBJ2-3 | TRBV5-1 | CASSPRLAGLTDTQYF
TRBJ1-2 | TRBV11-2 | CASSLSHSFGGGGYTF
TRBJ2-7 | TRBV29-1 | CSVTGQNYEQYF
TRBJ2-5 | TRBV23-1 | CASSQRGSGLEETQYF
TRBJ2-1 | TRBV27 | CASSLLARGFYNEQFF
TRBJ2-1 | TRBV29-1 | CSVVSQDSYNEQFF
TRBJ2-7 | TRBV5-1 | CASSQTSGGTYEQYF
TRBJ2-5 | TRBV27 | CASSLSNLAGEETQYF
TRBJ1-4 | TRBV27 | CASRPWTGGTNEKLFF
TRBJ2-1 | TRBV10-3 | CAISEPGQGAVDNEQFF
TRBJ1-2 | TRBV4-2 | CASSADNFYGYTF
TRBJ2-1 | TRBV7-6 | CASSLGESNEQFF
TRBJ2-1 | TRBV27 | CASSWDRYNEQFF
TRBJ2-3 | TRBV4-2 | CASSQTGGVTDTQYF
TRBJ2-5 | TRBV15 | CATSGVVAIQETQYF
TRBJ2-1 | TRBV7-9 | CASSLASGGYNEQFF
TRBJ1-1 | TRBV7-8 | CASSDFRAEAFF
TRBJ2-7 | TRBV13 | CASSLELGQGALEQYF
TRBJ2-5 | TRBV4-3 | CASSQLWDTKETQYF
TRBJ2-5 | TRBV13 | CASSFSLTQETQYF
TRBJ1-1 | TRBV30 | CAWSVRQYGGNTEAFF
TRBJ1-5 | TRBV13 | CASSLAGAGQPQHF
TRBJ2-7 | TRBV18 | CASSPPGTGPHEQYF
TRBJ2-1 | TRBV5-4 | CASSSADSGAYNEQFF
TRBJ2-5 | TRBV7-3 | CASSLLGAGGQETQYF
TRBJ1-6 | TRBV14 | CASSQGGRGHGSPLHF
TRBJ1-2 | TRBV30 | CAWSEQGDSGYTF
TRBJ1-2 | TRBV29-1 | CSAGGDIYGYTF
TRBJ1-1 | TRBV7-2 | CASSLEGGAGTEAFF
TRBJ2-7 | TRBV4-3 | CASSQDTGSYEQYF
TRBJ2-7 | TRBV5-6 | CASSSGPTYEQYF
TRBJ1-6 | TRBV5-1 | CASSLEGAKSPLHF
TRBJ1-1 | TRBV5-1 | CASSPGTGGAFF
TRBJ1-2 | TRBV29-1 | CSVDLGAHGYTF
TRBJ2-7 | TRBV19 | CASSSVAFGYEQYF
TRBJ2-1 | TRBV5-6 | CASSLWGAYSYNEQFF
TRBJ2-1 | TRBV19 | CASSTQVIDSYNEQFF
TRBJ1-1 | TRBV19 | CASSIGSLNTEAFF
TRBJ2-1 | TRBV30 | CAWSVGPEKETGVYNEQFF
TRBJ1-1 | TRBV19 | CASSIGVGTEAFF
TRBJ1-1 | TRBV7-9 | CASSSGQGNTEAFF
TRBJ2-1 | TRBV7-9 | CASSPMAGGYNEQFF
TRBJ1-4 | TRBV29-1 | CSAGLPGEKLFF
TRBJ1-2 | TRBV27 | CASSLGGSTYGYTF
TRBJ1-1 | TRBV9 | CASSEIRDEAFF
TRBJ2-5 | TRBV4-2 | CASSQEPETQYF
TRBJ1-1 | TRBV5-6 | CASSPETRNTEAFF
TRBJ2-2 | TRBV7-9 | CASSSTRTNRVTGELFF
TRBJ2-5 | TRBV7-6 | CASRPQGQETQYF
TRBJ2-7 | TRBV29-1 | CSVLGGSYYEQYF
TRBJ1-1 | TRBV4-1 | CASSQGQGLTEAFF
TRBJ1-5 | TRBV7-8 | CASWDRDSNQPQHF
TRBJ2-3 | TRBV29-1 | CSVELAERSTDTQYF
TRBJ1-1 | TRBV14 | CASSQEGVTEAFF
TRBJ2-7 | TRBV29-1 | CSVVAPSSYEQYF
TRBJ1-2 | TRBV19 | CATTSREDPNYGYTF
TRBJ2-6 | TRBV27 | CASSTGFAGANVLTF